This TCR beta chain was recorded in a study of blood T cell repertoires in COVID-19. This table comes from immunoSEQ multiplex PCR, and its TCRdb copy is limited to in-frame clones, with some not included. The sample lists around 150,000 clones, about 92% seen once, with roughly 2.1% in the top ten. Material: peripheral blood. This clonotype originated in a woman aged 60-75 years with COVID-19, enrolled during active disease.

DNA of the CDR3: TGCGCCAGCACAGCTTCCACTCAGGGGGGTGGCTACACCTTC. It yields the protein CASTASTQGGGYTF. J is TRBJ1-2 and V is TRBV5-1; TRBD1 agrees at 7 bases. The V gene's germline CDR1 is SGHRS and CDR2 YFSETQ. The CDR3 has 14 amino acids. J was trimmed by 7 bases and V by 6 bases; bases with no gene match: 12.